This T cell receptor beta chain stems from a study of shared clonotypes between healthy human individuals. Produced via immunoSEQ multiplex PCR; TCRdb's table is partial and in-frame only. The sample holds around 2.1 million clones, roughly 91% seen once. The CDR3 runs 15 residues. Germline V gives CDR1 SGHNT, CDR2 YYREEE (reference sequence). Trimming removed 4 bases from V and 3 bases from J; junction bases left unmatched: 6. CD45RO-negative, CCR7-selected cells formed the naive CD8 fraction, which excluded terminally differentiated effector memory CD45RA+ cells. The donor population consisted of healthy HIV-negative adults with no recent acute infections or vaccinations. The count of this clone is one.

The TCR originated in a young man in good health. Some clones in this sample may be carry-over from other donors' samples. Sequenced material: naive CD8+ T cells from PBMCs. J is TRBJ2-2 and V is TRBV5-4, with 7 bases identical to TRBD1. CDR3 protein: CASSPTGEYTGELFF. As DNA, the CDR3 is TGTGCCAGCAGCCCTACAGGGGAGTACACCGGGGAGCTGTTTTTT.